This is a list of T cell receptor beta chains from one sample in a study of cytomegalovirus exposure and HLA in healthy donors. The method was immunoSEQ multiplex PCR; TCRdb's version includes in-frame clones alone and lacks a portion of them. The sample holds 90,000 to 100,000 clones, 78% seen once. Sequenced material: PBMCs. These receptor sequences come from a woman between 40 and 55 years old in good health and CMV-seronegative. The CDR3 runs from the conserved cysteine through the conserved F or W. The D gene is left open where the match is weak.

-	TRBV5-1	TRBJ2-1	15	CASSLGVAVYNEQFF
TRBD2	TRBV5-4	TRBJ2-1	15	CASTLGGGSFNEQFF
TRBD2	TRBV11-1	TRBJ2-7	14	CASSDGLVLYEQYF
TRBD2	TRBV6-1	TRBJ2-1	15	CASSALAGSGNEQFF
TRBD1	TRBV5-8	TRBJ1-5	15	CASSPDRASNQPQHF
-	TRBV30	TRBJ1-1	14	CAWSNEGEPRFAFF
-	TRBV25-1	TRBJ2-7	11	CASSGGYEQYF
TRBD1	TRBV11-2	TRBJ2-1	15	CASSLNGQGVNEQFF
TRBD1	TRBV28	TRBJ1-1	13	CASSLGTAFEAFF
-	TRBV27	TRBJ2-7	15	CASSLSTGGKNEQYF
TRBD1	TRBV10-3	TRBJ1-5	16	CAIRDDRGGSNQPQHF
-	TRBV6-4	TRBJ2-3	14	CASSLASSTDTQYF
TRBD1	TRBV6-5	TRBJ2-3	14	CASSPPGQEGTQYF
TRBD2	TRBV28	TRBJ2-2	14	CASSFQAGGGELFF
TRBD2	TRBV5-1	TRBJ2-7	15	CASSLDAGGNYEQYF
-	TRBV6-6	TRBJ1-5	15	CASSFMGAANQPQHF
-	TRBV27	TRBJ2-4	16	CASSFQALVAKNIQYF
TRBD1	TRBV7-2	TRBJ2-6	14	CASSFRDRGKLLTF
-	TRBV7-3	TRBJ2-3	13	CASSLTTQDSQYF
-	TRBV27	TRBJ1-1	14	CASSLSPRNTEAFF
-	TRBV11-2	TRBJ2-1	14	CASSLGSSYNEQFF
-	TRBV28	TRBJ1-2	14	CASSPQDGSGSYTF
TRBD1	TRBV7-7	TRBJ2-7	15	CASSPSTGGSYEQYF
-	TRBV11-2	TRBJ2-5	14	CASSSNPGIGTQYF
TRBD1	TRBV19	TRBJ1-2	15	CASSIDRGLNYGYTF
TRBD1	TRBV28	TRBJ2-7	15	CASSQYRGTADEQYF
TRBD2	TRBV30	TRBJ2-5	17	CAWSVSRFSGIGETQYF
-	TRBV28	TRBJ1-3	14	CASSSRQFGNTIYF
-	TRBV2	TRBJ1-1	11	CAIRAADEAFF
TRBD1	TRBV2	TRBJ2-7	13	CASRGTGPYEQYF
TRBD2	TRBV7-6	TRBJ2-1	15	CASSFLAVSHNEQFF
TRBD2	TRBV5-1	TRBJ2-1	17	CASSPNPPGLGGDEQFF
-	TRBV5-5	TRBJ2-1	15	CASSLTGNSYNEQFF
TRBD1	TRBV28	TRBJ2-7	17	CASSPRGLGQGLYEQYF